This T cell receptor (beta chain) was documented in a study of blood T cell repertoires in COVID-19. Study background: Donors in the United States, Italy and Spain gave samples during acute or convalescent COVID-19. T cells, B-cell-depleted T cells, or PBMCs supplied cDNA or gDNA.

The data were produced by immunoSEQ multiplex PCR, yet TCRdb's version contains in-frame clones alone and is incomplete. Of 100,000 or so clones detected, more than 85% appear once; the ten largest clones hold 2% to 2.5%. V shed 0 bases, J shed 5 bases, and the junction held 6 bases outside the gene matches. Germline CDR1 reads KGHSH; CDR2 reads LQKENI. This CDR3 has 16 amino acids. The sequence derives from a human donor with active COVID-19. The donor label of this sample is uncertain. Input material: peripheral blood. This rearrangement joins TRBV18 to TRBJ1-1; 10 positions agree with TRBD1. CDR3 nucleotide sequence: TGTGCCAGCTCACCACCGTCACGGACAGGGGGAACTGAAGCTTTCTTT. Its translation: CASSPPSRTGGTEAFF.